The clone carrying this T cell receptor beta chain showed up many times. The data were obtained in a study of T-cell memory formation after mild COVID-19. Barcoded TCR alpha and TCR beta cDNA libraries with UMIs came from 5'RACE using constant-segment primers. TCRdb processed the 5' RACE reads anew with MiXCR; each CDR3 protein has one entry. The data show roughly 200,000 distinct CDR3 sequences, 7.5% to 10% seen once. Between the trimmed V and J ends, which lost 6 bases and 7 bases, there was a span of 21 bases. The CDR3 sequence is 15 residues long. Germline lookup yields CDR1 SGHRS and CDR2 YFSETQ.

This receptor was obtained from a man aged 18 to 29 who had mild COVID-19 (a few samples of this study predate the infection). Cell type and time point are not known. Sequencing was performed on PBMCs or a T cell subset sorted from them (not recorded which). The chain couples TRBV5-1 to TRBJ2-3; TRBD1 or TRBD2 may be the D gene (6 bases each). CDR3 sequence (DNA): TGCGCCAGCACATCCGAGGGGGGCCCCACGAATACGCAGTATTTT. Protein product: CASTSEGGPTNTQYF.